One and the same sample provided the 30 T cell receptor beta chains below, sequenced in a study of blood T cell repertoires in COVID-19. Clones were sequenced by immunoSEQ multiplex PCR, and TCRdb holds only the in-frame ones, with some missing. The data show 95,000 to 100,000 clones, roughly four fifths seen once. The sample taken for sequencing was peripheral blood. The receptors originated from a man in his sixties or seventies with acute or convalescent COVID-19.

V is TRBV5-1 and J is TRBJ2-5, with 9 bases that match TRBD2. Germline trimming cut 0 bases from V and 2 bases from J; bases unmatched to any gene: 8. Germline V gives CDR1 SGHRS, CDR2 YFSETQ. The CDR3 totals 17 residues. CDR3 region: CASSLVLAGLQQETQYF. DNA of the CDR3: TGCGCCAGCAGCTTGGTCCTAGCGGGACTCCAGCAAGAGACCCAGTACTTC.

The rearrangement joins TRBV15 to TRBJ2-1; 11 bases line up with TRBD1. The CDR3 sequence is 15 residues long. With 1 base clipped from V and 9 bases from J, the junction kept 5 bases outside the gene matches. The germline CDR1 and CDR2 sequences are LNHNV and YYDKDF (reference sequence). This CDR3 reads CATSRGGQGAGEQFF. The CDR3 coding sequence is TGTGCCACCAGCAGAGGCGGACAGGGGGCTGGTGAGCAGTTCTTC.

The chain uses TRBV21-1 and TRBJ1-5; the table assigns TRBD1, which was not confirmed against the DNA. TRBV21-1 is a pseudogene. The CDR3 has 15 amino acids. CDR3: CASSKEGGFDQPQHF. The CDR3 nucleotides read TGTGCCAGCAGCAAAGAAGGGGGCTTTGATCAGCCCCAGCATTTT.

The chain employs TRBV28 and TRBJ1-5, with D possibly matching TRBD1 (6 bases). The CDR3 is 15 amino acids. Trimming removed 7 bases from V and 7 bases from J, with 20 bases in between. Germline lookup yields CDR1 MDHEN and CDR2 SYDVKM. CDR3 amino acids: CASTPGGGRGQPQHF. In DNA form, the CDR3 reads TGTGCCAGCACTCCGGGCGGGGGGCGCGGACAGCCCCAGCATTTT.

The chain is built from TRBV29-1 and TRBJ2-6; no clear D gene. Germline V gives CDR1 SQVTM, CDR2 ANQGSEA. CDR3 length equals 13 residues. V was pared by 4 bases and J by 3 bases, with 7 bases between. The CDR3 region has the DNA TGCAGCGTTGTGGCAGGTGGGGCCAACGTCCTGACTTTC. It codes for CSVVAGGANVLTF. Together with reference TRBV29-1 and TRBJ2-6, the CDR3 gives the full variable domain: SAVISQKPSRDICQRGTSLTIQCQVDSQVTMMFWYRQQPGQSLTLIATANQGSEATYESGFVIDKFPISRPNLTFSTLTVSNMSPEDSSIYLCSVVAGGANVLTFGAGSRLTVL.

As DNA, the CDR3 is TGTGCCAGCAGCGGACGTCCGGGACAAGAAGCGGGAAACACCATATATTTT. This encodes CASSGRPGQEAGNTIYF. The chain links TRBV9 to TRBJ1-3, with D possibly TRBD1 on 6 matching bases. CDR1 and CDR2 (germline): SGDLS, YYNGEE. This CDR3 spans 17 amino acids. V was clipped by 3 bases and J by 4 bases, with 20 bases between them.

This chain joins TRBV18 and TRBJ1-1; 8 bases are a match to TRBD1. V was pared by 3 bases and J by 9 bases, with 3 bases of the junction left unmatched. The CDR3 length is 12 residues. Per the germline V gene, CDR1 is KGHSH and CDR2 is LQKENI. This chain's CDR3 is CASSPDREKAFF. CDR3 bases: TGTGCCAGCTCACCGGACAGGGAGAAAGCTTTCTTT.

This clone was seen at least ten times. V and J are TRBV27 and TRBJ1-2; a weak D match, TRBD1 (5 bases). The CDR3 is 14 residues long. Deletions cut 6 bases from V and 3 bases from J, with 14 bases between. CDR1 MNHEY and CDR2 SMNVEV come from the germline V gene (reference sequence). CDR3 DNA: TGTGCCAGCAGCCTGGCTGGGGCCGACTATGGCTACACCTTC. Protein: CASSLAGADYGYTF.

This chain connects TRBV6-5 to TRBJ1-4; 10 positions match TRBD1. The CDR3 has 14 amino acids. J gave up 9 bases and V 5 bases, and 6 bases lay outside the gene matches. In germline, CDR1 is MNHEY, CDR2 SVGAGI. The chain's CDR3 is CASSLDRGAKKLFF. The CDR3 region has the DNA TGTGCCAGCAGTCTGGACAGGGGGGCGAAAAAACTGTTTTTT.

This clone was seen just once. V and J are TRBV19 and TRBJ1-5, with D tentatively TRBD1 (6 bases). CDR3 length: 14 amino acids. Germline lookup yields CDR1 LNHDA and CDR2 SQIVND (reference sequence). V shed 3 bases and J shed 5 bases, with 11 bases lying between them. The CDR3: CASSIFEGDQPQHF. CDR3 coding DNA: TGTGCCAGTAGTATTTTCGAGGGGGATCAGCCCCAGCATTTT.

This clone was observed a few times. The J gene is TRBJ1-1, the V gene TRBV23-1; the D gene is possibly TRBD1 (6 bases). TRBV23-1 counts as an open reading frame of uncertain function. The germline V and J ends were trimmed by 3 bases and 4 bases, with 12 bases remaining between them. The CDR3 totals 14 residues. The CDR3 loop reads CASSQDSGATEAFF. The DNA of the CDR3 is TGCGCCAGCAGTCAGGACAGTGGGGCCACTGAAGCTTTCTTT.

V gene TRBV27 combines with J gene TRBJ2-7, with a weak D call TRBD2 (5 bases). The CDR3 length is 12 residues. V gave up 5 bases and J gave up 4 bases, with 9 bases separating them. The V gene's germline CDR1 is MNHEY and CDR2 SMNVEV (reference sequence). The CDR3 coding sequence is TGTGCCAGCAGTAACCGGGGATACGAGCAGTACTTC. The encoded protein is CASSNRGYEQYF.

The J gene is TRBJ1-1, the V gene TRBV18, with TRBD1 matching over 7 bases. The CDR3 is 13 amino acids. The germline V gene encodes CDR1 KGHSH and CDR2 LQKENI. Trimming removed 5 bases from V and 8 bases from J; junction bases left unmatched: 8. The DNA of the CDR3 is TGTGCCAGCTCATCCCAGGGGGTTCAAGAAGCTTTCTTT. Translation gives CASSSQGVQEAFF.

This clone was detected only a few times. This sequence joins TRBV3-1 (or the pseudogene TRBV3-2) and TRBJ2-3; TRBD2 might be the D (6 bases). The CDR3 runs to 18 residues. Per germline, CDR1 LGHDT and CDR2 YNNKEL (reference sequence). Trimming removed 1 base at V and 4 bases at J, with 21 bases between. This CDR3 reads CASSQVKGAGPEADTQYF. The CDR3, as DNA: TGTGCCAGCAGCCAAGTAAAAGGGGCGGGGCCAGAAGCAGATACGCAGTATTTT.

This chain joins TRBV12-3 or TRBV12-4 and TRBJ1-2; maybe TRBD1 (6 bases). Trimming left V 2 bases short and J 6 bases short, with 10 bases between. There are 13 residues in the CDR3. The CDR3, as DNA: TGTGCCAGCAGTTTATCAGGGGTGGATGGCTACACCTTC. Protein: CASSLSGVDGYTF.

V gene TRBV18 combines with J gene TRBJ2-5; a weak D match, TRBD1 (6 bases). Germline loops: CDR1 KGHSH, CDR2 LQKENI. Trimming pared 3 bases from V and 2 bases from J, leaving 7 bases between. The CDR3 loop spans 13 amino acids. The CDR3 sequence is CASSPGQQETQYF. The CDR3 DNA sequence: TGTGCCAGCTCACCCGGACAGCAAGAGACCCAGTACTTC.

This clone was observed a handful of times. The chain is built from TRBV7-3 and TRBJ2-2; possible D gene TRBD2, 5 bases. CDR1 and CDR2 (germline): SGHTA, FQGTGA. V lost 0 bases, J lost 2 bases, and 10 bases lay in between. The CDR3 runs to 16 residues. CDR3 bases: TGTGCCAGCAGCTTAACCGCTAGCCCTAACACCGGGGAGCTGTTTTTT. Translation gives CASSLTASPNTGELFF.

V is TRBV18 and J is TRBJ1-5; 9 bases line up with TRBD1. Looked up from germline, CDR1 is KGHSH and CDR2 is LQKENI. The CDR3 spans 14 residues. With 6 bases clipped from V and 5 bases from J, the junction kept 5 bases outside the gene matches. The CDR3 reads CASSRDRVYQPQHF. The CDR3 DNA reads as TGTGCCAGCTCGCGGGACAGGGTGTATCAGCCCCAGCATTTT.

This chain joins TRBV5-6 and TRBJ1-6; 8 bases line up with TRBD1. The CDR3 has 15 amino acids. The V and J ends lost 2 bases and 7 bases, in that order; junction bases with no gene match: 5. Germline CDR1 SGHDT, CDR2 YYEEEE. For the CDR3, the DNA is TGTGCCAGCAGCTTCAGGCAGGGGGCGAATTCACCCCTCCACTTT. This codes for CASSFRQGANSPLHF. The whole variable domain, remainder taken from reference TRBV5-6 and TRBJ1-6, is DAGVTQSPTHLIKTRGQQVTLRCSPKSGHDTVSWYQQALGQGPQFIFQYYEEEERQRGNFPDRFSGHQFPNYSSELNVNALLLGDSALYLCASSFRQGANSPLHFGNGTRLTVT.

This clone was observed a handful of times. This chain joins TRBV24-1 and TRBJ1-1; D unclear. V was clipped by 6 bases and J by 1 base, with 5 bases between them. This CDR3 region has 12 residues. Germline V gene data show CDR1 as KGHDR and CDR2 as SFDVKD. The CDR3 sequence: CATSFGNTEAFF. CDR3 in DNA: TGTGCCACCAGTTTCGGGAACACTGAAGCTTTCTTT.

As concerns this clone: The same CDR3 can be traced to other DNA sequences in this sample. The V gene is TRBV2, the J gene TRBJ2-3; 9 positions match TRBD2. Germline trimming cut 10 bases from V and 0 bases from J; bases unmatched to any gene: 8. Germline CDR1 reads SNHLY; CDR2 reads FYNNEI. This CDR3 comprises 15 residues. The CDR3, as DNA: TGTGCCACCAGGCTAGCGGGACTTAGCACAGATACGCAGTATTTT. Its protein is CATRLAGLSTDTQYF.

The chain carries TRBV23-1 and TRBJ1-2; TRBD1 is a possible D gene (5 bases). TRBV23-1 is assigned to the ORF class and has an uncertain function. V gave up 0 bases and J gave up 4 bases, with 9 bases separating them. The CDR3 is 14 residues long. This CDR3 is CASSQSTTAYGYTF. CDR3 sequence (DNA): TGCGCCAGCAGTCAATCGACGACAGCCTATGGCTACACCTTC.

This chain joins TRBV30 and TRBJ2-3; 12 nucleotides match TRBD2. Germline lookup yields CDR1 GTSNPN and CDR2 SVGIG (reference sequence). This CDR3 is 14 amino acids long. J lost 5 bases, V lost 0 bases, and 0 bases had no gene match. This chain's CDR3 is CAWSVGLAGDTQYF. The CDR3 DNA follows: TGTGCCTGGAGTGTGGGACTAGCGGGAGATACGCAGTATTTT. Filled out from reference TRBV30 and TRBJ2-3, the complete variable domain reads SQTIHQWPATLVQPVGSPLSLECTVEGTSNPNLYWYRQAAGRGLQLLFYSVGIGQISSEVPQNLSASRPQDRQFILSSKKLLLSDSGFYLCAWSVGLAGDTQYFGPGTRLTVL.

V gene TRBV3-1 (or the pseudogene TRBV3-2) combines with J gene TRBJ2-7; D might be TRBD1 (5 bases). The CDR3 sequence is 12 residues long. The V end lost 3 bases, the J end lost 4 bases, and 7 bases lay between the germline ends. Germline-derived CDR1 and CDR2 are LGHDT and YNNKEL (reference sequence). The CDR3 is CASSQNRYEQYF. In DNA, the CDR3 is TGTGCCAGCAGCCAGAACAGGTACGAGCAGTACTTC.

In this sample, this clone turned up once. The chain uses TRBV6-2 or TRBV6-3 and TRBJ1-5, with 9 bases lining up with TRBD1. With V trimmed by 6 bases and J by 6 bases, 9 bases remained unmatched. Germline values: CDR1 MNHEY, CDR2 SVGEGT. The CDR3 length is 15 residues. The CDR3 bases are TGTGCCAGCAGCCAACAGGGACAGGGATTTCAGCCCCAGCATTTT. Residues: CASSQQGQGFQPQHF.

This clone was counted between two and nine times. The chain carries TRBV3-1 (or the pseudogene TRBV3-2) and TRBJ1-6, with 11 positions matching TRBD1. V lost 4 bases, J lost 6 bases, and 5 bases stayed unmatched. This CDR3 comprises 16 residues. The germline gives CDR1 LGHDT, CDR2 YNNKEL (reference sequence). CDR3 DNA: TGTGCCAGCAGCCCTCGGGACAGGGGGGGTAATTCACCCCTCCACTTT. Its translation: CASSPRDRGGNSPLHF.

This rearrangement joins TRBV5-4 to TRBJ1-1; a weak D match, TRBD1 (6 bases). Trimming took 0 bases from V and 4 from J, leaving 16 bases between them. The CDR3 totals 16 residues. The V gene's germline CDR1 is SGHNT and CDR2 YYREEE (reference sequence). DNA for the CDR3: TGTGCCAGCAGCTTGGGGAACGGGGGGCAGGGCACTGAAGCTTTCTTT. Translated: CASSLGNGGQGTEAFF.

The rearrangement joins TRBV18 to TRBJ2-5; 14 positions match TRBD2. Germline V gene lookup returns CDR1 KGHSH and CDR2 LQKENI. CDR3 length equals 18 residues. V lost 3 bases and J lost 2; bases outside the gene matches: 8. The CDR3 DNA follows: TGTGCCAGCTCACCGGGACTAGCGGGAGATGTCGGGCAAGAGACCCAGTACTTC. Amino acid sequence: CASSPGLAGDVGQETQYF. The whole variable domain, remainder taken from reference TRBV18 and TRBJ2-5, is NAGVMQNPRHLVRRRGQEARLRCSPMKGHSHVYWYRQLPEEGLKFMVYLQKENIIDESGMPKERFSAEFPKEGPSILRIQQVVRGDSAAYFCASSPGLAGDVGQETQYFGPGTRLLVL.

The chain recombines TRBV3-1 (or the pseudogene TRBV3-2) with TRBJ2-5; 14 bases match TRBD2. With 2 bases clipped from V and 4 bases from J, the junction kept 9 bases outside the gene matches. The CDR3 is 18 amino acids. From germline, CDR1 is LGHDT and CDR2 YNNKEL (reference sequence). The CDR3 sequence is CASSQKGGLAGGRETQYF. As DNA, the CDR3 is TGTGCCAGCAGCCAAAAGGGAGGACTAGCGGGAGGTCGAGAGACCCAGTACTTC.

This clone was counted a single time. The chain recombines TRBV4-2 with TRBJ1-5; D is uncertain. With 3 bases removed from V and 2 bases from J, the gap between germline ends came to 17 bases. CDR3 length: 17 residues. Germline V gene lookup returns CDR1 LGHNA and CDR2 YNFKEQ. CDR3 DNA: TGTGCCAGCAGCCACGGGCGGGAACCAAGAGGCAATCAGCCCCAGCATTTT. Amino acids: CASSHGREPRGNQPQHF.